Following are 4 T cell receptor beta chains from one sample sequenced in a study of cytotoxic CD8 clonotypes in ibrutinib-treated CLL. The repertoire was sequenced with immunoSEQ multiplex PCR; TCRdb's copy has only in-frame clones and lacks some. Of more than 150,000 clones in the sample, over 60% were seen once. The sequenced sample was PBMCs, obtained after 24 months of ibrutinib treatment. The receptors shown here come from a human donor with chronic lymphocytic leukemia.

The rearrangement joins TRBV7-8 to TRBJ1-5, with D possibly TRBD1 on 6 matching bases. CDR1 and CDR2 from the germline V gene are SGHVS and FQNEAQ. Trimming took 2 bases from V and 5 from J, leaving 13 bases between them. There are 15 residues in the CDR3. The CDR3 sequence is CASSLRRTEDQPQHF. CDR3 DNA sequence: TGTGCCAGCAGCTTAAGACGGACAGAGGATCAGCCCCAGCATTTT.

The chain is built from TRBV28 and TRBJ1-1; D remains ambiguous. Per the germline V gene, CDR1 is MDHEN and CDR2 is SYDVKM. CDR3 length: 17 residues. V was cut by 4 bases and J by 0 bases, with 18 bases left in between. The CDR3 here is CASSSPVRGAMNTEAFF. Here the CDR3 DNA reads TGTGCCAGCAGTTCCCCTGTTCGGGGTGCCATGAACACTGAAGCTTTCTTT. Looking up the rest from reference TRBV28 and TRBJ1-1 gives the full variable domain: DVKVTQSSRYLVKRTGEKVFLECVQDMDHENMFWYRQDPGLGLRLIYFSYDVKMKEKGDIPEGYSVSREKKERFSLILESASTNQTSMYLCASSSPVRGAMNTEAFFGQGTRLTVV.

The chain combines TRBV7-9 with TRBJ2-7, with D tentatively TRBD2 (5 bases). The CDR3 runs to 11 residues. Trimming pared 2 bases from V and 12 bases from J, leaving 11 bases between. Germline CDR1 reads SEHNR; CDR2 reads FQNEAQ (reference sequence). CDR3 in DNA: TGTGCCAGCAGCTTAAATCTAGGGAGGTACTTC. It encodes CASSLNLGRYF.

The J gene is TRBJ2-1, the V gene TRBV2; 10 bases line up with TRBD2. The CDR3 is 15 amino acids. Trimming at V came to 7 bases and at J to 6 bases, leaving 9 bases not matched to a gene. Germline values: CDR1 SNHLY, CDR2 FYNNEI. CDR3 nucleotide sequence: TGTGCCAGCACCCTCCTAGCGGGAGAGTCCAATGAGCAGTTCTTC. It specifies CASTLLAGESNEQFF.